This TCR beta chain is from a study of Ad26.COV2.S vaccination and SARS-CoV-2 variants. Whole-study context: Intramuscularly, Ad26.COV2.S was given either once or twice, 56 days apart. Study findings and constraints: Vaccine and placebo recipients had comparable breadth of non-spike TCRs.

CDR3 length: 12 residues. V shed 3 bases and J shed 8 bases, with 5 bases lying between them. Germline lookup yields CDR1 SNHLY and CDR2 FYNNEI. The treatment here: about 20 received Ad26.COV2.S at low or high dose, single or two shots; about 5 received placebo; per-sample allocation not given. Collection of the samples took place on day 63 after the first injection of vaccine or placebo. Wuhan-strain spike was delivered by a replication-incompetent Ad26 vector. Regarding this clone: The antigen remains unidentified.

TCRdb's table, derived via immunoSEQ multiplex PCR, lists solely in-frame clones and lacks some. The profile covers a few hundred thousand clones, with 85% to 90% appearing a single time and approximately 5% taken by the ten largest. The source is a person between 18 and 65 years old who received the Ad26.COV2.S COVID-19 vaccine or a placebo. This sample comprised peripheral blood, obtained in a trial of Ad26.COV2.S vaccine versus placebo. The rearrangement joins TRBV2 to TRBJ2-6; D is unresolved. As DNA, the CDR3 is TGTGCCAGCAGTGACGGTACCAACGTCCTGACTTTC. Protein product: CASSDGTNVLTF.